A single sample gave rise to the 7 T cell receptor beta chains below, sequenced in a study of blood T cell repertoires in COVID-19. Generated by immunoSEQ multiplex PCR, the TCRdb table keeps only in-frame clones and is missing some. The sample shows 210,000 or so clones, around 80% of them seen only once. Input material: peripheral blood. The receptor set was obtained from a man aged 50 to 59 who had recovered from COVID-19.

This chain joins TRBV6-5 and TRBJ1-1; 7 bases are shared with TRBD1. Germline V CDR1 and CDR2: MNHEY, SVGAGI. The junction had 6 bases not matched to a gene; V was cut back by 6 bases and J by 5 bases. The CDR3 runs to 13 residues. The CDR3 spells CASSPTRGTEAFF. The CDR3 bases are TGTGCCAGCAGCCCCACCAGGGGGACTGAAGCTTTCTTT.

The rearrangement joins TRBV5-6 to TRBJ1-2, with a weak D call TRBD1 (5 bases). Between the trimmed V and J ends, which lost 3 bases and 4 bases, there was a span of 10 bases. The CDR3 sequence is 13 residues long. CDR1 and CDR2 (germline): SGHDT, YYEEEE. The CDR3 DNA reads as TGTGCCAGCAGCTCTAAGGGGTTCTATGGCTACACCTTC. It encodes CASSSKGFYGYTF.

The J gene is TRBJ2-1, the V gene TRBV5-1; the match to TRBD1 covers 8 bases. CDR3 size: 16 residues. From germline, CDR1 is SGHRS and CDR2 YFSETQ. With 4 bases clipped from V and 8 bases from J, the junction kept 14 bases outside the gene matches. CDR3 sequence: CASSASLGQGIDEQFF. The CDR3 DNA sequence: TGCGCCAGCAGCGCATCCCTTGGACAGGGTATAGATGAGCAGTTCTTC.

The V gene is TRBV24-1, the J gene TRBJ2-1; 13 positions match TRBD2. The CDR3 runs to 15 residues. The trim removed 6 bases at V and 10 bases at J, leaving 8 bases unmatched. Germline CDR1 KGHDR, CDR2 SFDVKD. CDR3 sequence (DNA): TGTGCCACCAGTCCCACTAGCGGGAGGGTAGGAGAGCAGTTCTTC. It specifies CATSPTSGRVGEQFF.

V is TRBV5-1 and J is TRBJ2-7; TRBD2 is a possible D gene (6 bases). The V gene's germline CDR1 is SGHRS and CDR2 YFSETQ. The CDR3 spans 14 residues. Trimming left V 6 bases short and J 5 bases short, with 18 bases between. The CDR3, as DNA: TGCGCCAGCACCCAAGGAGGGGCTTCCCACGAGCAGTACTTC. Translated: CASTQGGASHEQYF.

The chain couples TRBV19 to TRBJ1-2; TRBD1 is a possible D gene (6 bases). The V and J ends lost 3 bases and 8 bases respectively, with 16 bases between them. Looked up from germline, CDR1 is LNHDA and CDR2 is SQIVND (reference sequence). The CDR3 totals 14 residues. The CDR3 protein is CASSIGTPQGGYTF. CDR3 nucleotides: TGTGCCAGTAGTATCGGGACACCCCAGGGAGGCTACACCTTC.

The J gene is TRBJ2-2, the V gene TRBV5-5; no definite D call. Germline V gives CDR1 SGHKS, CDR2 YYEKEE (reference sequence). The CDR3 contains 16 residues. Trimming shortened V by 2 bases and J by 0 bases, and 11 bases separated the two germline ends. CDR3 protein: CASSFIFEANTGELFF. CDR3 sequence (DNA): TGTGCCAGCAGCTTTATCTTCGAGGCGAACACCGGGGAGCTGTTTTTT.